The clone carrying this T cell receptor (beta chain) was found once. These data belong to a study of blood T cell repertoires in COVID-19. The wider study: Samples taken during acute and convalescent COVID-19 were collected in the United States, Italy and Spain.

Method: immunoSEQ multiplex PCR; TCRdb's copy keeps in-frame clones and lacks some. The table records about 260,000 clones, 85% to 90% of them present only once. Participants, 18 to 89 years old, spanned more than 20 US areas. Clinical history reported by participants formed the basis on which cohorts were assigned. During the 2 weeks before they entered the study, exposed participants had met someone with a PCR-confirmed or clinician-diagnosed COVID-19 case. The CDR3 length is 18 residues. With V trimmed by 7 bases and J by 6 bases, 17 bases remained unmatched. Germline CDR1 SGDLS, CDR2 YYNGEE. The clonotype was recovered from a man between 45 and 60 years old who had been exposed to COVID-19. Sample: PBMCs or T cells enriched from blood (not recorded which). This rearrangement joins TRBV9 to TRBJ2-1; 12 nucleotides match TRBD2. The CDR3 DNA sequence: TGTGCCAGCGGACGATTGACTAGCGGGAGTTTAAGTCCCAATGAGCAGTTCTTC. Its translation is CASGRLTSGSLSPNEQFF.